This T cell receptor (beta chain) was sequenced in a study of T cells in Graves' hyperthyroidism and ophthalmopathy. Amplified regions were TCR beta CDR3 sequences from RNA transcripts. In the first-round RT-PCR of the TCR CDR3, the HTBI primer set was used. Using its own MiXCR run on the multiplex PCR reads, TCRdb lists one record per CDR3 protein. The data contain hundreds of thousands of distinct CDR3 sequences, roughly an eighth of them seen just once; the ten biggest clones take up 34%. V trimming: 0 bases; J trimming: 0 bases; junction bases outside the gene matches: 5. Germline CDR1 MNHEY, CDR2 SVGAGI. The CDR3 length is 17 residues. The table lists this clonotype with many counts.

The specimen was blood. This clonotype originated in a woman between 40 and 55 years old with Graves' ophthalmopathy. The chain recombines TRBV6-5 with TRBJ1-1; 9 bases match TRBD1. Here the CDR3 reads CASSYSTGGLMNTEAFF. Written as DNA, the CDR3 is TGTGCCAGCAGTTACTCTACAGGGGGCTTAATGAACACTGAAGCTTTCTTT.